This record concerns one T cell receptor (beta chain) sequence. The data were obtained in a study of blood T cell repertoires in COVID-19. Turning to the study itself: The United States, Italy and Spain supplied acute and convalescent COVID-19 samples. From T cells, B-cell-depleted T cells, or PBMCs came the material, which was cDNA or gDNA.

V shed 3 bases and J shed 2 bases, with 8 bases lying between them. The germline V gene encodes CDR1 MNHEY and CDR2 SMNVEV (reference sequence). The CDR3 totals 13 residues. The authors' processing: For nucleated cells, counts were estimated from reference gene primer amplification. The protocol was immunoSEQ multiplex PCR, while the TCRdb copy is restricted to in-frame clones and leaves out a portion. That table supplies the V and J calls and clone size; D and trimming were determined from the DNA. Among about 250,000 clones listed, about 90% were seen once. The sample consisted of peripheral blood. The chain joins TRBV27 to TRBJ2-7, with D tentatively TRBD1 (5 bases). The source is a man younger than 30 with active or convalescent COVID-19. CDR3 protein: CASSLSRAYEQYF. The CDR3 DNA follows: TGTGCCAGCAGTTTGTCCAGGGCCTACGAGCAGTACTTC.